This TCR beta chain was profiled in a study of cytomegalovirus exposure and HLA in healthy donors. Study information: The same platform was used for the roughly 130 validation repertoires as for the 666 first-cohort repertoires, as reported in a later analysis. General study points: Some TCR beta chains (roughly 160 of them) were listed as cytomegalovirus-associated. Most TCRs appeared rarely, but some public TCRs recurred in many donors. According to a later analysis, TCR clusters from the first cohort tended to co-occur in the 120 or so validation repertoires.

Data came from immunoSEQ multiplex PCR; TCRdb stores just in-frame clones and leaves some out. The sample has 300,000 to 350,000 clones, over 75% seen once; the top ten hold more than 0.95%. Turning to this clone: The antigen is not known.

Germline lookup yields CDR1 SGHTA and CDR2 FQGNSA. The CDR3 is 16 residues long. V lost 6 bases and J lost 0, with 14 bases in between. Material: PBMCs. The receptor was derived from a young man in good health and CMV-seronegative. V usage is TRBV7-2 and J usage is TRBJ2-2; D possibly corresponds to TRBD2 (5 bases). The CDR3 region is CASSSGISTNTGELFF. CDR3 nucleotide sequence: TGTGCCAGCAGTTCCGGGATTTCGACGAACACCGGGGAGCTGTTTTTT.